Listed below are T cell receptor beta chains from one sample, sequenced in a study of CD8 T cells in ankylosing spondylitis. MiXCR was run by TCRdb on the 5' RACE reads, yielding one entry per CDR3 protein. The profile shows about 460,000 distinct CDR3 sequences, under 5.5% of them singletons. Material: blood, either unsorted or a sorted T cell fraction (not recorded which). These receptors were collected from a male donor with ankylosing spondylitis. Both conserved end residues are part of each CDR3. The order of the fields is D gene, clone size, J gene, V gene, CDR3 protein, CDR3 DNA. D genes are given only for firm matches. Clone sizes are given selectively: once, few, many, or a class where the clone is expanded.

>TRBD1|many|TRBJ1-2|TRBV10-3
CAINRDRGGYTF
TGTGCCATCAACCGGGACAGGGGTGGCTACACCTTC
>.|many|TRBJ1-2|TRBV27
CASSLSQGYGYTF
TGTGCCAGCAGTTTATCCCAGGGTTATGGCTACACCTTC
>.|.|TRBJ1-2|TRBV28
CAWGRNYGYTF
TGTGCCTGGGGGCGCAACTATGGCTACACCTTC
>TRBD2|many|TRBJ2-1|TRBV6-5
CASSYSTSGVYNEQFF
TGTGCCAGCAGTTACTCAACTAGCGGGGTTTACAATGAGCAGTTCTTC
>TRBD1|many|TRBJ1-4|TRBV15
CATSRGDRGLGEKLFF
TGTGCCACCAGCAGAGGCGACAGGGGTTTGGGTGAAAAACTGTTTTTT
>.|many|TRBJ2-5|TRBV10-3
CAITPDPKETQYF
TGTGCCATCACCCCAGACCCGAAAGAGACCCAGTACTTC
>TRBD2|many|TRBJ2-7|TRBV5-5
CASSLRLAGDEEQYF
TGTGCCAGCAGCCTCAGACTAGCGGGAGATGAAGAGCAGTACTTC
>.|many|TRBJ2-1|TRBV6-1
CASSSRLGVSYNEQFF
TGTGCCAGCAGCTCCAGGTTGGGGGTTTCCTACAATGAGCAGTTCTTC
>.|few|TRBJ2-6|TRBV6-5
CASSLERISPGANVLTF
TGTGCCAGCAGTCTCGAACGGATTTCGCCTGGGGCCAACGTCCTGACTTTC
>TRBD1|many|TRBJ1-6|TRBV6-1
CASIPNRDRGPPLHF
TGTGCCAGCATCCCAAACCGGGACAGGGGTCCACCCCTCCACTTT
>TRBD2|many|TRBJ2-1|TRBV5-1
CASSLGTSKNEQFF
TGCGCCAGCAGCTTGGGGACTAGTAAAAATGAGCAGTTCTTC
>.|many|TRBJ2-7|TRBV12-3/TRBV12-4
CASSSPTSWPGEQYF
TGTGCCAGCAGTTCCCCTACATCATGGCCGGGCGAGCAGTACTTC
>TRBD2|few|TRBJ2-1|TRBV29-1
CSVEGRATSGRPLGPYNEQFF
TGCAGCGTTGAAGGGCGCGCGACTAGCGGGAGGCCCCTGGGCCCCTACAATGAGCAGTTCTTC
>TRBD2|many|TRBJ2-5|TRBV12-3/TRBV12-4
CASSPLAGGETQYF
TGTGCCAGCAGTCCGTTAGCGGGAGGGGAGACCCAGTACTTC
>TRBD2|many|TRBJ2-5|TRBV20-1
CSAGRGTTETQYF
TGCAGTGCCGGACGGGGGACTACGGAGACCCAGTACTTC
>.|many|TRBJ1-2|TRBV12-3/TRBV12-4
CASSLSRRERGYTF
TGTGCCAGCAGTTTAAGTAGGCGGGAGCGGGGCTACACCTTC
>TRBD1|many|TRBJ2-7|TRBV29-1
CSAITGQGVYEQYF
TGCAGCGCCATTACGGGACAGGGGGTCTACGAGCAGTACTTC
>TRBD2|many|TRBJ2-3|TRBV12-3/TRBV12-4
CASSLGLEGTDTQYF
TGTGCCAGCAGTTTGGGACTAGAAGGAACAGATACGCAGTATTTT
>.|.|TRBJ2-3|TRBV5-1
CASSWQGYPTDTQYF
TGCGCCAGCAGCTGGCAGGGTTACCCCACAGATACGCAGTATTTT
>TRBD2|many|TRBJ2-5|TRBV29-1
CSVQPASGGKETQYF
TGCAGCGTCCAACCCGCTAGCGGGGGGAAAGAGACCCAGTACTTC
>.|many|TRBJ2-5|TRBV4-2
CASSQDKPETQYF
TGTGCCAGCAGCCAAGATAAGCCGGAGACCCAGTACTTC
>.|many|TRBJ1-1|TRBV4-3
CASSQERRDYTEAFF
TGCGCCAGCAGCCAAGAAAGGAGGGACTACACTGAAGCTTTCTTT
>.|many|TRBJ2-7|TRBV28
CASSPTGTQLRYF
TGTGCCAGCAGTCCCACCGGGACACAGCTGCGGTACTTC
>.|.|TRBJ2-6|TRBV7-9
CASSLVRESSGANVLTF
TGTGCCAGCAGCTTAGTGAGGGAGAGCTCTGGGGCCAACGTCCTGACTTTC
>.|many|TRBJ1-3|TRBV6-2/TRBV6-3
CASSYSTGGGAPFSGNTIYF
TGTGCCAGCAGTTACTCGACCGGGGGAGGGGCGCCCTTCTCTGGAAACACCATATATTTT
>.|many|TRBJ2-7|TRBV20-1
CSLKKGGNSYEQYF
TGCAGCCTTAAGAAGGGCGGGAACTCCTACGAGCAGTACTTC
>.|.|TRBJ1-1|TRBV2
CASSYQVLAFF
TGTGCCAGCAGCTATCAGGTGTTAGCTTTCTTT
>.|few|TRBJ1-1|TRBV20-1
CSARDMGYTEAFF
TGCAGTGCTAGGGATATGGGTTACACTGAAGCTTTCTTT
>.|.|TRBJ2-2|TRBV29-1
CSVEQGNGELFF
TGCAGCGTTGAACAGGGAAACGGGGAGCTGTTTTTT
>.|many|TRBJ2-7|TRBV10-1
CASSAGLSSYEQYF
TGCGCCAGCAGTGCGGGACTTAGCTCCTACGAGCAGTACTTC
>.|.|TRBJ1-2|TRBV20-1
CSAREVVGLGGYTF
TGCAGTGCTAGAGAAGTCGTGGGCCTTGGAGGCTACACCTTC
>.|many|TRBJ1-4|TRBV24-1
CATSDYGEKLFF
TGTGCCACCAGTGATTACGGAGAAAAACTGTTTTTT
>.|many|TRBJ1-6|TRBV4-3
CASSQGEGPNNSPLHF
TGCGCCAGCAGCCAAGGGGAGGGCCCCAATAATTCACCCCTCCACTTT
>TRBD2|.|TRBJ2-7|TRBV7-2
CASSLALGGGYEQYF
TGTGCCAGCAGCTTAGCGCTGGGGGGGGGTTACGAGCAGTACTTC
>.|many|TRBJ1-1|TRBV29-1
CSAAARDDTEAFF
TGCAGCGCCGCCGCCAGGGACGACACTGAAGCTTTCTTT
>.|.|TRBJ1-2|TRBV3-1
CASTPPGLMDYGYTF
TGTGCCAGCACTCCCCCGGGCCTGATGGACTATGGCTACACCTTC
>.|many|TRBJ2-6|TRBV10-3
CATPGPAYSSGANVLTF
TGTGCCACCCCGGGCCCGGCATACAGCTCTGGGGCCAACGTCCTGACTTTC
>.|many|TRBJ1-1|TRBV6-1
CASSEMGVLNTEAFF
TGTGCCAGCAGTGAAATGGGGGTACTCAACACTGAAGCTTTCTTT
>.|many|TRBJ2-5|TRBV5-4
CASSFGQTPGETQYF
TGTGCCAGCAGCTTCGGACAGACGCCAGGGGAGACCCAGTACTTC
>.|many|TRBJ2-1|TRBV6-4
CASSERSQPPDEQFF
TGTGCCAGCAGTGAGCGGAGCCAACCGCCCGATGAGCAGTTCTTC
>TRBD1|many|TRBJ2-2|TRBV4-3
CASSLGTGTGFTGELFF
TGCGCCAGCAGCCTCGGGACCGGGACAGGGTTCACCGGGGAGCTGTTTTTT
>TRBD1|many|TRBJ2-3|TRBV15
CATSRSTGLSDTQYF
TGTGCCACCAGCCGCTCGACAGGGTTGTCAGATACGCAGTATTTT
>.|many|TRBJ1-5|TRBV5-1
CASSTDPGYDQPQHF
TGCGCCAGCAGCACCGATCCAGGGTACGATCAGCCCCAGCATTTT
>.|many|TRBJ2-5|TRBV7-8
CASSLSSLVKETQYF
TGTGCCAGCAGCTTAAGTTCCCTAGTGAAAGAGACCCAGTACTTC
>.|few|TRBJ2-5|TRBV28
CASQGPYQETQYF
TGTGCCAGCCAAGGGCCTTATCAAGAGACCCAGTACTTC
>TRBD1|many|TRBJ1-5|TRBV20-1
CSATSAGTVNQPQHF
TGCAGTGCTACCTCTGCCGGGACAGTAAATCAGCCCCAGCATTTT
>.|few|TRBJ2-7|TRBV20-1
CSASRQLVEQYF
TGCAGTGCTAGTCGGCAGCTAGTCGAGCAGTACTTC
>TRBD2|many|TRBJ2-5|TRBV29-1
CSVEGLAGAIETQYF
TGCAGCGTTGAAGGATTAGCGGGAGCGATCGAGACCCAGTACTTC
>TRBD1|many|TRBJ1-3|TRBV20-1
CSGGDSLSSGNTIYF
TGCAGTGGTGGGGACAGCCTTAGCTCTGGAAACACCATATATTTT
>.|many|TRBJ2-3|TRBV7-2
CASSLSGADTQYF
TGTGCCAGCAGCTTAAGTGGTGCAGATACGCAGTATTTT
>.|many|TRBJ2-5|TRBV18
CASSPLPPPARETQYF
TGTGCCAGCTCACCACTCCCTCCCCCTGCGAGAGAGACCCAGTACTTC
>TRBD1|many|TRBJ2-7|TRBV9
CASSVAAGGIYEQYF
TGTGCCAGCAGCGTAGCGGCAGGGGGCATATACGAGCAGTACTTC
>.|many|TRBJ2-7|TRBV27
CASSQSVGGRPYEQYF
TGTGCCAGCAGTCAATCGGTGGGGGGGCGGCCCTACGAGCAGTACTTC
>TRBD1|.|TRBJ2-7|TRBV5-6
CASSFGGTGHYEQYF
TGTGCCAGCAGCTTTGGAGGGACAGGTCACTACGAGCAGTACTTC